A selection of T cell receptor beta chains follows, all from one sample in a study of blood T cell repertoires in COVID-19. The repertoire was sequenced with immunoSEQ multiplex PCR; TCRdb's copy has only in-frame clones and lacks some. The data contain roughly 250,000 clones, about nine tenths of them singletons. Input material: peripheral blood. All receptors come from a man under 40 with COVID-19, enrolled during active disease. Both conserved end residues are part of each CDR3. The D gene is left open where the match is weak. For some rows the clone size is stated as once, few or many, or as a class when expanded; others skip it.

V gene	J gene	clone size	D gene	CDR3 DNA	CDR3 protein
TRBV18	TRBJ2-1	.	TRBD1	TGTGCCAGCTCACCACGGGACAGGGAAGGGGCTGAGCAGTTCTTC	CASSPRDREGAEQFF
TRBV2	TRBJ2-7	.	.	TGTGCCAGCAGTGAGCGGCAGGGAAACCTCTACGAGCAGTACTTC	CASSERQGNLYEQYF
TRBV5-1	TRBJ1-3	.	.	TGCGCCAGCAGCCTGAACAGGGAGACTGGAAACACCATATATTTT	CASSLNRETGNTIYF
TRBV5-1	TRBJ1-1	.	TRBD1	TGCGCCAGCAGCTTGGCCGGGACAGGGGAAGTTGATGAAGCTTTCTTT	CASSLAGTGEVDEAFF
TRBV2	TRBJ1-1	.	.	TGTGCCAGCAGTGGGCAGGGTCGGGTGGGCACTGAAGCTTTCTTT	CASSGQGRVGTEAFF
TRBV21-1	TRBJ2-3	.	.	TGTGCCATCAAGATTCGACGGGGACACCCTAATTTGGGAGCAGATACGCAGTATTTT	CAIKIRRGHPNLGADTQYF
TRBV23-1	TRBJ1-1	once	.	TGCGCCAGCAGTCAATCGGCGGGCCGACAGAACACTGAAGCTTTCTTT	CASSQSAGRQNTEAFF
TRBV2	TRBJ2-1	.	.	TGTGCCAGCAGTCCGCGGGGAAGCTCCTACAATGAGCAGTTCTTC	CASSPRGSSYNEQFF
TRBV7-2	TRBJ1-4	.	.	TGTGCCAGCAGCTTATCCGGGACTCTGGAAAAACTGTTTTTT	CASSLSGTLEKLFF
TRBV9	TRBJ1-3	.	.	TGTGCCAGCAGCAGGAGCGGGGTCTCTGGAAACACCATATATTTT	CASSRSGVSGNTIYF
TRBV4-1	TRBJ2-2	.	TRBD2	TGCGCCAGCAGCCAAGATAGTCTAGCGGGGGGGCCGGTAACCGGGGAGCTGTTTTTT	CASSQDSLAGGPVTGELFF
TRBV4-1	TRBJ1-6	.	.	TGCGCCAGCAGCCGCTGGGCAACACTTGAACACCACTCCTATAATTCACCCCTCCACTTT	CASSRWATLEHHSYNSPLHF
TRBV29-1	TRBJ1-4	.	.	TGCAGCGTTGAACCAGGGGTTTGGGATGAAAAACTGTTTTTT	CSVEPGVWDEKLFF
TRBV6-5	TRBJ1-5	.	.	TGTGCCAGCATGATTATAGGGAGAAGCAATCAGCCCCAGCATTTT	CASMIIGRSNQPQHF
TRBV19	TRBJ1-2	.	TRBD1	TGTGCCACCAAGGTCTCCGGGACAGGGGGCAAGGGTAACTATGGCTACACCTTC	CATKVSGTGGKGNYGYTF
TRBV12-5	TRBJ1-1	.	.	TGTGCTAGTGGCAAGGGGGCTGAAGCTTTCTTT	CASGKGAEAFF
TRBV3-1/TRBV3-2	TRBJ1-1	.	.	TGTGCCAGCAGCCCACCGGGTTCAGGGACAATGAACACTGAAGCTTTCTTT	CASSPPGSGTMNTEAFF
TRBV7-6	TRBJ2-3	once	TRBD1	TGTGCCAGCAGCTGGACCGGGACAGGGAGCACAGATACGCAGTATTTT	CASSWTGTGSTDTQYF
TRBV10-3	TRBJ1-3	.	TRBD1	TGTGCCATCAGTGCTGGGACAGCCCTCTCTGGAAACACCATATATTTT	CAISAGTALSGNTIYF
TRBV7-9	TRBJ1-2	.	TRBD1	TGTGCCAGCAGCTGGGGGACAGGGGACGCTGGCTACACCTTC	CASSWGTGDAGYTF
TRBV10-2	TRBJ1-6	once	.	TGCGCCAGCTTCCTGGACAGTCTTTCACCCCTCCACTTT	CASFLDSLSPLHF
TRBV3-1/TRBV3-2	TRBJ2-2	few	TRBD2	TGTGCCAGCAGCCAGGATCCTACTAGCGTCGGGGAGCTGTTTTTT	CASSQDPTSVGELFF
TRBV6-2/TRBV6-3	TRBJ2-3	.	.	TGTGCCAGCAGTTACGAAACCGGAGCTGGACATGGCACAGATACGCAGTATTTT	CASSYETGAGHGTDTQYF
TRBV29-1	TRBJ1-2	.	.	TGCAGCGTTGAGGCGGTAAACTATGGCTACACCTTC	CSVEAVNYGYTF
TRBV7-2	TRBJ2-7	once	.	TGTGCCAGCAGCCCCCCGACAGGTAGTAGTATCTACGAGCAGTACTTC	CASSPPTGSSIYEQYF
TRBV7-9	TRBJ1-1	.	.	TGTGCCAGCAGCTTTGCTGAGGACACTGAAGCTTTCTTT	CASSFAEDTEAFF
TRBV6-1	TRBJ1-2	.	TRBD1	TGTGCCAGCAGTGACCCGGGACAGGGGGTAGGCTACACCTTC	CASSDPGQGVGYTF
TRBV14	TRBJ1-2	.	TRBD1	TGTGCCAGCAGCCCGACAGGGAAAGTGCGCTACACCTTC	CASSPTGKVRYTF
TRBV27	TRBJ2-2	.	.	TGTGCCAGCAGTCCGACACTAGGGAGGTTGACCGGGGAGCTGTTTTTT	CASSPTLGRLTGELFF
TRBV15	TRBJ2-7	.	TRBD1	TGTGCCACCAGCAGAAGGACAGGCGTGATTTCCTACGAGCAGTACTTC	CATSRRTGVISYEQYF
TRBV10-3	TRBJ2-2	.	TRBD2	TGTGCCATCTCCCGAGGCGGGGGGCCTAACACCGGGGAGCTGTTTTTT	CAISRGGGPNTGELFF
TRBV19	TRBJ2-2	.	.	TGTGCCAGTAGTTGGGACTCATCTTACACCGGGGAGCTGTTTTTT	CASSWDSSYTGELFF
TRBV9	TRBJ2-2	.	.	TGTGCCAGCAGCCCCCGGGACACGGCGAACACCGGGGAGCTGTTTTTT	CASSPRDTANTGELFF
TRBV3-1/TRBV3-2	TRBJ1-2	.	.	TGTGCCAGCAGCCAAGCCACAGCAGGGTTATATGGCTACACCTTC	CASSQATAGLYGYTF
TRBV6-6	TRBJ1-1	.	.	TGTGCCAGCAGTTACCGAGGCAGGGTGGCTTTCTTT	CASSYRGRVAFF
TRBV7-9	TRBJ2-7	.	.	TGTGCCAGCAGCTCGGTAGGTAGACAGACCTACGAGCAGTACTTC	CASSSVGRQTYEQYF
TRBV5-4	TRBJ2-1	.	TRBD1	TGTGCCAGCAGCCCTGGGGACAGGGGTGCCGATGAGCAGTTCTTC	CASSPGDRGADEQFF
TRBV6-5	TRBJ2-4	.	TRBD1	TGTGCCAGCAAACCAGGGGGCAGGGGCAAAAACATTCAGTACTTC	CASKPGGRGKNIQYF
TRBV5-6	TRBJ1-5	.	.	TGTGCCAGCAGCTCGGGGGGGAGTCAGCCCCAGCATTTT	CASSSGGSQPQHF
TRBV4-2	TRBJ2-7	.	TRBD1	TGTGCCAGCAGCCAAGAAGATTTGGGACAGGACTTTTACGAGCAGTACTTC	CASSQEDLGQDFYEQYF
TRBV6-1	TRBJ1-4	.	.	TGTGCCAGCAGTGAAGCGAGGGTTGGTGAAAAACTGTTTTTT	CASSEARVGEKLFF
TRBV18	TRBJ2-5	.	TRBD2	TGTGCCAGCTCACCAGAACAACGACTTTTGCGGGAGCTACAAGAGACCCAGTACTTC	CASSPEQRLLRELQETQYF
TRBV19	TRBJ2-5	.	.	TGTGCCAGTAGTTTTGGGGCCGCTCCCAAAGAGACCCAGTACTTC	CASSFGAAPKETQYF
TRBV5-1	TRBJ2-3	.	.	TGCGCCAGCAGCTTAGCCGGGGGCACAGATACGCAGTATTTT	CASSLAGGTDTQYF
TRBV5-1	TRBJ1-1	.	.	TGCGCCAGCAGCTATCAGGGATTCACTGAAGCTTTCTTT	CASSYQGFTEAFF
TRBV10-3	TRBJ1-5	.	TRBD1	TGTGCCATCAGTGAGGAGTCAGGGGGGCAGCCCCAGCATTTT	CAISEESGGQPQHF
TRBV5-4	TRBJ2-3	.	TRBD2	TGTGCCAGCAGCCAGACTAGCGGGGTCACAGATACGCAGTATTTT	CASSQTSGVTDTQYF
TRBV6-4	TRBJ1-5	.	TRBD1	TGTGCCAGCACCGAAGGTGGCAGGGGGTTACCATATAGCAATCAGCCCCAGCATTTT	CASTEGGRGLPYSNQPQHF